This TCR beta chain was found in a study of T cell responses to AZD1222 COVID-19 vaccine. Whole-study results and caveats: Variant regions that are unmutated are reportedly the target of nearly half of spike-specific TCRs. Clonal diversity may have been underestimated in mostly white British donors. Spike-specific TCR breadth and depth were elevated following two AZD1222 doses.

Data came from immunoSEQ multiplex PCR; TCRdb stores just in-frame clones and leaves some out. The sample holds some 150,000 clones, approximately 92% seen once. Second-dose timings of about 4 or about 12 weeks were pooled. Germline V lookup: CDR1 LGHDT, CDR2 YNNKEL (reference sequence). The germline V and J ends were trimmed by 1 base and 13 bases, with 8 bases remaining between them. The CDR3 loop spans 12 amino acids. Turning to this clone: Its antigen is as yet unknown.

J is TRBJ1-6 and V is TRBV3-1 (or the pseudogene TRBV3-2); D is undetermined. This specimen consisted of peripheral blood, obtained 28 days after the second AZD1222 dose. The sequence was collected from an adult who received the AZD1222 COVID-19 vaccine. The CDR3 region is CASSQVGTPLHF. CDR3 sequence (DNA): TGTGCCAGCAGCCAAGTAGGAACCCCCCTCCACTTT.